This TCR beta chain derives from a study of PD-1 blockade in mismatch repair-deficient tumors (dated by TCRdb to about 2017). For context, the study as a whole: Between late 2013 and late 2016, around 91 consecutive patients with around twelve mismatch repair-deficient cancer types, all previously treated and progressing, were enrolled in the trial. Deep sequencing of TCR CDR3 regions was used to track tumor-associated T cell clones in peripheral blood of patients responding to PD-1 blockade.

Reading from cysteine to phenylalanine, the CDR3 counts 13 amino acids. CDR3 DNA only is kept here, 39 bases in frame from base 1. Cut back by 7 bases and 5 bases, the V and J ends lie 14 bases apart. CDR1 LGHNT and CDR2 FRNRAP were looked up in the germline V gene. The method behind the library was the immunoSEQ multiplex PCR assay. TCRdb stores this immuneACCESS table with in-frame sequences only. Part of the clones is absent; in the studies checked, under half of the shortfall reflects unresolved V genes, and no reason is known for the rest. This sample is represented by under 85,000 clones; 70% to 85% of them were singletons. Clones ranked in the top ten supply 4.5% to 7% of the sample. This clone was detected only once. The antigen it binds to is not known. Base quality data are lacking; no much larger clone is found one base away. For each enrolled patient, mismatch repair deficiency was established using either polymerase chain reaction or immunohistochemistry. TCR sequencing was carried out for three patients who responded to pembrolizumab therapy. Pembrolizumab PD-1 blockade was prospectively tested in advanced mismatch repair-deficient cancers, regardless of tissue of origin, in the phase II trial. Peripheral blood T cell samples were serially collected before and at multiple times after PD-1 blockade was started. Blood sampling times were reported as weeks after the first pembrolizumab dose.

Findings and caveats that apply to the study as a whole: Rapid expansion after pembrolizumab followed by contraction, generally before radiologic responses, was shown by tumor-resident clones, which were often undetectable in blood before treatment.

The sequences come from peripheral blood, collected 2 weeks after starting pembrolizumab. The rearranged chain carries TRBV12-5 and TRBJ2-5; the D element could tentatively be TRBD1 or TRBD2, as 5 bases agree for each. The source of this sequence is an adult with mismatch repair-deficient cancer. Read as DNA, the sequence is TGTGCTAGTGCCGGGACCTGGGGGGAGACCCAGTACTTC. This translates into CASAGTWGETQYF.